This T cell receptor beta chain was recorded in a study of Ad26.COV2.S vaccination and SARS-CoV-2 variants. About the study: In the study, Ad26.COV2.S was injected intramuscularly once, or twice 56 days apart.

About this clone: Its antigen is undetermined.

The sample's treatment: 15 to 20 received Ad26.COV2.S at low or high dose, single or two shots; 5 received placebo; per-sample allocation not given. Collection of samples fell on day 63 after the first vaccine or placebo injection. Broader study findings: The authors reported substantial breadth in spike-specific CD8+ and CD4+ T cell responses after vaccination.

V was clipped by 3 bases and J by 4 bases; unmatched bases: 4. CDR1 is MNHEY, CDR2 SMNVEV, per germline (reference sequence). The length of the CDR3 is 15 residues. Clones were sequenced by immunoSEQ multiplex PCR, and TCRdb holds only the in-frame ones, with some missing. The sample shows roughly 300,000 clones, 75% to 90% of them seen only once. This receptor was taken from a person aged 18-65 years who received the Ad26.COV2.S COVID-19 vaccine or a placebo. The chain joins TRBV27 to TRBJ2-1; 9 bases match TRBD2. This specimen was peripheral blood, taken in a trial of Ad26.COV2.S vaccine versus placebo. The DNA for the CDR3 is TGTGCCAGCAGTTTCGACCTAGCGGGGTACAATGAGCAGTTCTTC. This sequence encodes CASSFDLAGYNEQFF.